This TCR beta chain was recorded in a study of T cell repertoires in cytomegalovirus infection. Study overall: The public TCR beta signatures pointed to both CMV infection and matching HLA type. Study-wide results and caveats: Predominance within the ex vivo response was attributable to HLA-C-restricted CMV-specific TCR beta clonotypes.

Germline CDR1 is DFQATT and CDR2 is SNEGSKA (reference sequence). The germline V and J ends were trimmed by 1 base and 6 bases, with 18 bases remaining between them. CDR3 size: 16 residues. One entry per CDR3 protein results from TCRdb running MiXCR on the reads. This sample yields 100,000 or so distinct CDR3 sequences, of which roughly a quarter are seen a single time; more than 35% belongs to the top ten. A remark on this clonotype: What it recognizes is unknown.

Sequencing was carried out using CD8+ T cells from PBMCs. The rearrangement joins TRBV20-1 to TRBJ2-2; D is unclear. The receptor comes from a human donor in good health (CMV status not recorded). Some clones in this sample may be carry-over from other donors' samples. CDR3 DNA sequence: TGCAGTGCTAGAGGGGCGGTACTAAAAGGTCCCGGGGAGCTGTTTTTT. Translating it yields CSARGAVLKGPGELFF.